These 23 T cell receptor beta chains came from one sample sequenced in a study of breast tumors, draining lymph nodes, adjacent tissues. MiXCR, applied by TCRdb to the multiplex PCR reads, yields one record per CDR3 protein. The sample lists more than 50,000 distinct CDR3 sequences, less than 55% seen once, with approximately 10% in the top ten. Source material: breast tumor tissue. These receptors were taken from a female donor with breast cancer. Some clones in this sample may be carry-over from other donors' samples.

This clonotype was observed many times. J is TRBJ1-6 and V is TRBV6-5; D gene ambiguous. In germline, CDR1 is MNHEY, CDR2 SVGAGI. The CDR3 contains 14 residues. V was pared by 4 bases and J by 4 bases, with 8 bases between. As DNA, the CDR3 is TGTGCCAGCAGTTCTCACTCTTATAATTCACCCCTCCACTTT. Protein sequence: CASSSHSYNSPLHF.

With regard to this clonotype: A much larger clone lies one base from this, so it may be a read error. The CDR3 DNA follows: TGTGCCAGCAGCGTAGGACCGACCCCAGGGGAGGGAGCGACCCAGTACTTC. Amino acid sequence: CASSVGPTPGEGATQYF. The chain couples TRBV9 to TRBJ2-5; D is perhaps TRBD2 (7 bases). Germline V CDR1 and CDR2: SGDLS, YYNGEE. The CDR3 spans 17 residues. V was pared by 0 bases and J by 7 bases, with 22 bases between. The variable domain in full, with the rest retrieved from reference TRBV9 and TRBJ2-5, is DSGVTQTPKHLITATGQRVTLRCSPRSGDLSVYWYQQSLDQGLQFLIQYYNGEERAKGNILERFSAQQFPDLHSELNLSSLELGDSALYFCASSVGPTPGEGATQYFGPGTRLLVL.

The chain joins TRBV19 to TRBJ1-4; D is uncertain. V was pared by 6 bases and J by 2 bases, with 7 bases between. CDR1 and CDR2 (germline): LNHDA, SQIVND (reference sequence). The CDR3 loop spans 13 amino acids. The CDR3 sequence is CASRAFTNEKLFF. The CDR3 region has the DNA TGTGCCAGTAGAGCATTCACTAATGAAAAACTGTTTTTT.

This clonotype was recorded at least ten times. The chain joins TRBV4-3 to TRBJ2-5; 11 bases are shared with TRBD2. The trim removed 4 bases at V and 1 base at J, leaving 5 bases unmatched. Germline V gene lookup returns CDR1 LGHNA and CDR2 YSLEER. CDR3 length: 16 amino acids. The CDR3 DNA reads as TGCGCCAGCAGCCGCCAGGGACTAGCGGCCCAAGAGACCCAGTACTTC. Amino acids: CASSRQGLAAQETQYF.

This clonotype was found many times. The V gene is TRBV6-2 or TRBV6-3, the J gene TRBJ1-5; 7 bases agree with TRBD1. This CDR3 contains 14 residues. With 7 bases clipped from V and 4 bases from J, the junction kept 7 bases outside the gene matches. Germline-derived CDR1 and CDR2 are MNHEY and SVGEGT. CDR3 loop: CASNEGQSNQPQHF. CDR3 in DNA: TGTGCCAGCAACGAGGGACAGTCTAATCAGCCCCAGCATTTT.

This clonotype was found many times. The chain combines TRBV7-3 with TRBJ2-5, with 9 bases identical to TRBD2. This CDR3 has 15 residues. Germline values: CDR1 SGHTA, CDR2 FQGTGA. V lost 4 bases, J lost 4 bases, and 7 bases stayed unmatched. DNA for the CDR3: TGTGCCAGCAGCTCTAGCGGGACCGGTGGAGAGACCCAGTACTTC. Encoded protein: CASSSSGTGGETQYF.

The chain recombines TRBV5-1 with TRBJ1-2; no definite D call. In germline, CDR1 is SGHRS, CDR2 YFSETQ. CDR3 length: 15 amino acids. V dropped 3 bases and J dropped 6 bases, with 18 bases sitting between them. In DNA form, the CDR3 reads TGCGCCAGCAGCTCTGACACCCCTAAAATCGATGGCTACACCTTC. This gives the protein CASSSDTPKIDGYTF.

This clonotype was seen just once. Since a much larger clone is just one base distant, this may be a read error. The rearrangement joins TRBV20-1 to TRBJ2-7, with 9 bases aligning to TRBD2. The length of the CDR3 is 14 residues. The germline V gene has CDR1 DFQATT and CDR2 SNEGSKA (reference sequence). J lost 6 bases, V lost 3 bases, and 9 bases had no gene match. The CDR3 bases are TGCAGTGCTAGGCCACCAGCGGGAGGCTCCGAGCAGTACTTC. It translates to CSARPPAGGSEQYF.

This clonotype was counted ten times or more. The CDR3 loop reads CASSLGDTNQPQHF. In DNA form, the CDR3 reads TGTGCCAGCAGCTTAGGGGACACAAATCAGCCCCAGCATTTT. This chain connects TRBV7-9 to TRBJ1-5, with D perhaps matching TRBD1 (6 bases). The V end lost 1 base, the J end lost 4 bases, and 8 bases lay between the germline ends. Germline V gene lookup returns CDR1 SEHNR and CDR2 FQNEAQ (reference sequence). The CDR3 consists of 14 residues.

The chain couples TRBV7-8 to TRBJ2-3; 8 nucleotides line up with TRBD2. Germline CDR1 is SGHVS and CDR2 is FQNEAQ. The V gene end was trimmed by 6 bases and the J gene end by 4 bases; junction bases not matched to a gene: 15. The CDR3 loop spans 17 amino acids. The CDR3 sequence is CASRQSRISGTSDTQYF. The DNA for the CDR3 is TGTGCCAGCAGACAAAGTCGGATTAGCGGGACCTCAGATACGCAGTATTTT.

In this sample, this clonotype turned up many times. V usage is TRBV30 and J usage is TRBJ2-7; D unclear. The CDR3 length is 11 residues. Germline lookup yields CDR1 GTSNPN and CDR2 SVGIG (reference sequence). Deletions cut 1 base from V and 5 bases from J, with 6 bases between. The CDR3 nucleotides are TGTGCCTGGAGTGATATTAACGAGCAGTACTTC. It codes for CAWSDINEQYF.

V gene TRBV4-1 combines with J gene TRBJ2-1; TRBD2 matches 9 bases. V gave up 2 bases and J gave up 9 bases; unmatched junction bases: 8. The CDR3 contains 15 residues. The germline gives CDR1 MGHRA, CDR2 YSYEKL. This CDR3 is CASSQLAGEMVEQFF. The CDR3 region has the DNA TGCGCCAGCAGCCAATTAGCGGGAGAAATGGTTGAGCAGTTCTTC.

Note on this clonotype: The CDR3 end shows no conserved phenylalanine or tryptophan, and so a read error is likely. The V gene is TRBV5-1, the J gene TRBJ1-6; TRBD1 matches 7 bases. Per germline, CDR1 SGHRS and CDR2 YFSETQ. The CDR3 is made up of 15 amino acids. The CDR3 sequence is CASSQDREHNTPLHL. In DNA form, the CDR3 reads TGCGCCAGCAGCCAAGACAGGGAGCATAATACACCCCTCCACCTT.

Comment on this clonotype: A junction boundary mismatches the germline segment, possibly from a read error. This chain connects TRBV2 to TRBJ2-1, with 7 bases that match TRBD1. The CDR3 is made up of 12 amino acids. CDR1 is SNHLY, CDR2 FYNNEI, per germline. CDR3 protein: CTSSTGEDEQFF. The CDR3 nucleotides read TGTACCAGCAGCACAGGGGAAGATGAGCAGTTCTTC.

The gene calls are TRBV2 and TRBJ2-5, with 7 bases fitting TRBD1. The CDR3 has 14 amino acids. Germline assignment: CDR1 SNHLY and CDR2 FYNNEI. The CDR3 is CAGRDRQTQETQYF. In nucleotides, the CDR3 is TGTGCTGGCAGGGACAGACAAACCCAAGAGACCCAGTACTTC.

In this sample, this clonotype turned up many times. The chain joins TRBV19 to TRBJ2-5, with D uncertain. V lost 4 bases to trimming and J lost 4 bases, with 10 bases between them. Germline V CDR1 and CDR2: LNHDA, SQIVND (reference sequence). The CDR3 contains 13 residues. CDR3 nucleotide sequence: TGTGCCAGTAGTAACCGAGGTTCAGAGACCCAGTACTTC. It yields the protein CASSNRGSETQYF.

This clonotype has a handful of counts. The gene calls are TRBV19 and TRBJ1-1, with D hard to call. The CDR3 loop spans 13 amino acids. Trimming took 3 bases from V and 1 from J, leaving 6 bases between them. From germline, CDR1 is LNHDA and CDR2 SQIVND (reference sequence). The CDR3 loop reads CASSIDGNTEAFF. The DNA for the CDR3 is TGTGCCAGTAGTATCGACGGGAACACTGAAGCTTTCTTT. The full variable domain, with the rest looked up from reference TRBV19 and TRBJ1-1, is DGGITQSPKYLFRKEGQNVTLSCEQNLNHDAMYWYRQDPGQGLRLIYYSQIVNDFQKGDIAEGYSVSREKKESFPLTVTSAQKNPTAFYLCASSIDGNTEAFFGQGTRLTVV.

This chain links TRBV5-4 with TRBJ2-1; D is ambiguous. V dropped 2 bases and J dropped 0 bases, with 12 bases sitting between them. The CDR3 has 16 amino acids. Germline CDR1 SGHNT, CDR2 YYREEE (reference sequence). The CDR3 region is CASSFQARGSYNEQFF. The CDR3 DNA sequence: TGTGCCAGCAGCTTCCAGGCCCGTGGCTCCTACAATGAGCAGTTCTTC.

Details on this clonotype: The CDR3 ends on some other residue instead of the conserved phenylalanine or tryptophan, so this is likely a read error. The V call is TRBV28, the J call TRBJ2-7; the D call may be TRBD1 or TRBD2 (6 bases each). Germline values: CDR1 MDHEN, CDR2 SYDVKM. V shed 3 bases and J shed 1 base, with 10 bases lying between them. The CDR3 extends over 14 amino acids. CDR3 protein: CASSLGGASYEQYL. The CDR3, as DNA: TGTGCCAGCAGTTTGGGGGGCGCTTCCTACGAGCAGTACCTC.

This clonotype has only a few counts. The chain is built from TRBV29-1 and TRBJ1-3; unclear D gene. Per germline, CDR1 SQVTM and CDR2 ANQGSEA. The V end lost 4 bases, the J end lost 1 base, and 8 bases lay between the germline ends. The CDR3 length is 13 residues. This CDR3 is CSVGYSSGNTIYF. For the CDR3, the DNA is TGCAGCGTTGGATATTCTTCTGGAAACACCATATATTTT. Combining the CDR3 with reference TRBV29-1 and TRBJ1-3 gives the whole variable domain SAVISQKPSRDICQRGTSLTIQCQVDSQVTMMFWYRQQPGQSLTLIATANQGSEATYESGFVIDKFPISRPNLTFSTLTVSNMSPEDSSIYLCSVGYSSGNTIYFGEGSWLTVV.

Many counts were recorded for this clonotype. The V call is TRBV10-3, the J call TRBJ2-1, with TRBD1 as a possible D gene (7 bases). The CDR3 length is 18 residues. Per the germline V gene, CDR1 is ENHRY and CDR2 is SYGVKD. The V end was cut by 6 bases, the J end by 4 bases, with 25 bases between. The CDR3 coding sequence is TGTGCCATCAGATTATCCCATCCGGACAGGAGGGGGTACAATGAGCAGTTCTTC. It yields the protein CAIRLSHPDRRGYNEQFF.

This clonotype was counted many times. The chain links TRBV7-8 to TRBJ2-1; no reliable D call. The V end was cut by 5 bases, the J end by 7 bases, with 15 bases between. Germline V gene sequence: CDR1 SGHVS, CDR2 FQNEAQ. CDR3 length: 14 residues. The CDR3 reads CASSVPLLFNEQFF. The CDR3 DNA reads TGTGCCAGCAGCGTACCTCTACTTTTTAATGAGCAGTTCTTC. The full variable domain, with the rest looked up from reference TRBV7-8 and TRBJ2-1, is GAGVSQSPRYKVAKRGQDVALRCDPISGHVSLFWYQQALGQGPEFLTYFQNEAQLDKSGLPSDRFFAERPEGSVSTLKIQRTQQEDSAVYLCASSVPLLFNEQFFGPGTRLTVL.

This clonotype appeared many times. The chain couples TRBV24-1 to TRBJ2-2; 11 nucleotides line up with TRBD1. Germline-derived CDR1 and CDR2 are KGHDR and SFDVKD. This CDR3 is built from 16 residues. V lost 4 bases to trimming and J lost 3 bases; unmatched junction nucleotides: 3. CDR3 nucleotides: TGTGCCACCAGTGACCCGGGACAGGGGGACACCGGGGAGCTGTTTTTT. Its translation: CATSDPGQGDTGELFF.